This T cell receptor beta chain was captured in a study of T cells in Graves' hyperthyroidism and ophthalmopathy. Study at large: Staff took peripheral blood when the initial diagnosis was made, before any treatment began. Notes on the study in general: The blood repertoire included most of the expanded thyroid clonotypes above 0.001.

V trimming: 5 bases; J trimming: 6 bases; junction bases outside the gene matches: 9. Germline V gives CDR1 MNHNS, CDR2 SASEGT. The CDR3 runs 14 residues. There are many counts of this clonotype. The target antigen is unknown. Amplification targeted TCR beta CDR3 regions from RNA transcripts. When the TCR CDR3 underwent first-round RT-PCR, the HTBI primer set was used. TCRdb re-analysed the multiplex PCR reads in MiXCR, keeping a single row per CDR3 protein. The data contain 550,000 to 700,000 distinct CDR3 sequences, roughly 15% of them singletons. The study excluded patients with uncontrolled infection, other autoimmune disease, pregnancy or lactation. Thyroid ultrasound, orbital computed tomography, clinical symptoms, and serum thyroxine and TRAb underpinned diagnoses.

The chain uses TRBV6-1 and TRBJ1-2, with 7 positions matching TRBD1. Material for sequencing was blood. The origin of this receptor is a middle-aged woman with Graves' ophthalmopathy. CDR3 in DNA: TGTGCCAGCAGTCGTCTACAGGGGACCAATGGCTACACCTTC. Protein product: CASSRLQGTNGYTF.